The 13 T cell receptor beta chains reported below all come from one sample, sequenced in a study of cytomegalovirus exposure and HLA in healthy donors (dated by TCRdb to 2017 to 2019). Receptor libraries were prepared by the immunoSEQ multiplex PCR assay. Drawn from immuneACCESS, this table holds only the in-frame rearrangements with V and J called that TCRdb kept. Clones are partly lost; checked studies trace under half to an unresolved V gene and leave the rest unexplained. The table for this sample lists fewer than 85,000 clones; around 90% of them were counted only once. Together, the top ten hold 3.8% of the sample. The sample comprised PBMCs. These TCRs come from a woman aged 18-35 years in good health and CMV-seropositive.

This chain connects TRBV6-5 to TRBJ1-1; the D is unclear. Germline V gene data show CDR1 as MNHEY and CDR2 as SVGAGI. Trimming took off 6 bases at V and 0 bases at J, with 8 bases between the two ends. The CDR3 is made up of 13 amino acids. In DNA, the CDR3 is TGTGCCAGCAGCTATAATTTGAACACTGAAGCTTTCTTT. This gives the protein CASSYNLNTEAFF.

This chain connects TRBV7-2 to TRBJ2-1, with a weak D call TRBD2 (6 bases). This CDR3 comprises 17 residues. With 2 bases removed from V and 0 bases from J, the gap between germline ends came to 14 bases. Germline V gene sequence: CDR1 SGHTA, CDR2 FQGNSA. CDR3 loop: CASSLIGGGTSYNEQFF. The CDR3 DNA sequence: TGTGCCAGCAGCTTAATTGGCGGAGGGACCTCCTACAATGAGCAGTTCTTC. The complete variable domain, with remaining parts taken from reference TRBV7-2 and TRBJ2-1, reads GAGVSQSPSNKVTEKGKDVELRCDPISGHTALYWYRQSLGQGLEFLIYFQGNSAPDKSGLPSDRFSAERTGGSVSTLTIQRTQQEDSAVYLCASSLIGGGTSYNEQFFGPGTRLTVL.

The chain carries TRBV11-2 and TRBJ2-5; TRBD2 matches at 8 bases. Germline assignment: CDR1 SGHAT and CDR2 FQNNGV. V was pared by 4 bases and J by 5 bases, with 12 bases of the junction left unmatched. The CDR3 is 16 amino acids. This CDR3 is CASSSLPGGFMETQYF. In DNA, the CDR3 is TGTGCCAGCAGCTCTCTTCCGGGAGGGTTTATGGAGACCCAGTACTTC.

J is TRBJ2-3 and V is TRBV2, with 13 bases aligning to TRBD2. V trimming: 6 bases; J trimming: 0 bases; junction bases outside the gene matches: 3. Germline assignment: CDR1 SNHLY and CDR2 FYNNEI. The CDR3 consists of 16 residues. The CDR3 DNA reads as TGTGCCAGCAGAAGACTAGCGGGGGGTAGCACAGATACGCAGTATTTT. Its translation: CASRRLAGGSTDTQYF.

V and J are TRBV28 and TRBJ2-7, with D maybe TRBD1 (5 bases). V lost 5 bases, J lost 0 bases, and 17 bases lay in between. The CDR3 covers 16 residues. Germline values: CDR1 MDHEN, CDR2 SYDVKM. The CDR3 DNA follows: TGTGCCAGCAGTCCACTCGGACACCCTAGCTCCTACGAGCAGTACTTC. Protein product: CASSPLGHPSSYEQYF.

The chain has TRBV27 and TRBJ2-5, with TRBD1 identical over 10 bases. Germline V gene lookup returns CDR1 MNHEY and CDR2 SMNVEV (reference sequence). This CDR3 region has 15 residues. V shed 6 bases and J 1 base; nucleotides not matched to a gene: 5. CDR3 sequence: CASSLRTGGQETQYF. CDR3 nucleotides: TGTGCCAGCAGCCTCCGGACAGGGGGCCAAGAGACCCAGTACTTC.

V and J are TRBV2 and TRBJ1-4, with a tentative D call TRBD1 (6 bases). In germline, CDR1 is SNHLY, CDR2 FYNNEI. Trimming shortened V by 5 bases and J by 3 bases, and 10 bases separated the two germline ends. This CDR3 is 14 amino acids long. Here the CDR3 DNA reads TGTGCCAGCAGTTCAGGGGTGCCTAATGAAAAACTGTTTTTT. This translates into CASSSGVPNEKLFF.

This clone was seen only once. This chain uses TRBV19 with TRBJ1-1, with D uncertain. Germline V lookup: CDR1 LNHDA, CDR2 SQIVND (reference sequence). The CDR3 extends over 11 amino acids. Trimming removed 7 bases at V and 6 bases at J, with 9 bases between. The CDR3 sequence: CASIGSAEAFF. For the CDR3, the DNA is TGTGCCAGTATCGGGAGCGCTGAAGCTTTCTTT. The full variable domain, with the rest looked up from reference TRBV19 and TRBJ1-1, is DGGITQSPKYLFRKEGQNVTLSCEQNLNHDAMYWYRQDPGQGLRLIYYSQIVNDFQKGDIAEGYSVSREKKESFPLTVTSAQKNPTAFYLCASIGSAEAFFGQGTRLTVV.

The chain links TRBV6-1 to TRBJ1-1; 7 positions match TRBD1. Trimming removed 7 bases from V and 4 bases from J; junction bases left unmatched: 9. The V gene's germline CDR1 is MNHNS and CDR2 SASEGT. The CDR3 runs to 14 residues. CDR3 sequence reads: CASTSGTEVTEAFF. The DNA for the CDR3 is TGTGCCAGCACCTCCGGGACAGAGGTCACTGAAGCTTTCTTT.

This clone was found a few times. The rearrangement uses TRBV10-3 and TRBJ1-4, with a possible D match to TRBD1 (5 bases). CDR1 is ENHRY, CDR2 SYGVKD, per germline. The CDR3 is 15 residues long. The V end lost 6 bases, the J end lost 5 bases, and 16 bases lay between the germline ends. Here the CDR3 reads CAIRNRSGQNEKLFF. CDR3 bases: TGTGCCATCAGGAACAGGAGTGGACAAAATGAAAAACTGTTTTTT.

The chain couples TRBV28 to TRBJ2-5; D possibly corresponds to TRBD2 (6 bases). The V and J ends lost 2 bases and 2 bases respectively, with 12 bases between them. The CDR3 has 15 residues. Germline lookup yields CDR1 MDHEN and CDR2 SYDVKM. The CDR3 coding sequence is TGTGCCAGCAGTTTACGGGCGGGAATGCAAGAGACCCAGTACTTC. Its translation is CASSLRAGMQETQYF.

The chain employs TRBV19 and TRBJ2-5; 7 bases map to TRBD1. This CDR3 has 15 residues. Germline values: CDR1 LNHDA, CDR2 SQIVND (reference sequence). V shed 2 bases and J 5 bases; nucleotides not matched to a gene: 8. CDR3 amino acids: CASSITRTGSETQYF. CDR3 bases: TGTGCCAGTAGTATAACAAGGACAGGTAGCGAGACCCAGTACTTC.

The rearrangement links TRBV7-7 to TRBJ2-2; D possibly corresponds to TRBD1 (5 bases). The CDR3 runs to 12 residues. The germline V gene has CDR1 SSHAT and CDR2 FNYEAQ (reference sequence). In DNA, the CDR3 is TGTGCTACCAGGGCGAACACCGGGGAGCTGTTTTTT. Translation gives CATRANTGELFF.